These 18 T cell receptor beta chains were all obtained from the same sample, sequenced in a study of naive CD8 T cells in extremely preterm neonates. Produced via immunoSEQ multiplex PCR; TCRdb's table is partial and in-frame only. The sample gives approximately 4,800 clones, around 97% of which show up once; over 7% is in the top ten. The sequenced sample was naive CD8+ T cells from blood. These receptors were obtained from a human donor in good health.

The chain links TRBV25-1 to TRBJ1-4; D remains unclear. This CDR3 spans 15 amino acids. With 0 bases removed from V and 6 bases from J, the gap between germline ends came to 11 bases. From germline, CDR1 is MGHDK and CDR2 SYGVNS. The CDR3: CASSEYRGIDEKLFF. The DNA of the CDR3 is TGTGCCAGCAGTGAATATCGAGGGATTGATGAAAAACTGTTTTTT. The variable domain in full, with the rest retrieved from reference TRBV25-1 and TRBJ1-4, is EADIYQTPRYLVIGTGKKITLECSQTMGHDKMYWYQQDPGMELHLIHYSYGVNSTEKGDLSSESTVSRIRTEHFPLTLESARPSHTSQYLCASSEYRGIDEKLFFGSGTQLSVL.

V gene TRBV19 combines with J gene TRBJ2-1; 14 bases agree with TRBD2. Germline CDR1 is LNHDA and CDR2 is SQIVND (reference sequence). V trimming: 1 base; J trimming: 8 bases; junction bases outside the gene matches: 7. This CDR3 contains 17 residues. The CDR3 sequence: CASSIAGLAGVEDEQFF. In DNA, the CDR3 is TGTGCCAGTAGTATAGCGGGACTAGCGGGAGTGGAGGATGAGCAGTTCTTC.

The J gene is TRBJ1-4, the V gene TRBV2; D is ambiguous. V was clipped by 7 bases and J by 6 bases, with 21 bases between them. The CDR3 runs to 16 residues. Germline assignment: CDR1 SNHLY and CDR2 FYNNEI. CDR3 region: CASKRGDLLGDEKLFF. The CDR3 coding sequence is TGTGCCAGCAAAAGAGGTGATCTCCTAGGAGATGAAAAACTGTTTTTT.

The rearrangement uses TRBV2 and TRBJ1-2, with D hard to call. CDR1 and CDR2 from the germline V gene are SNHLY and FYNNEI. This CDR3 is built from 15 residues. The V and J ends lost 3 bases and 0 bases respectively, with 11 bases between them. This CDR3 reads CASSEASGANYGYTF. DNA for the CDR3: TGTGCCAGCAGTGAGGCTTCCGGAGCTAACTATGGCTACACCTTC.

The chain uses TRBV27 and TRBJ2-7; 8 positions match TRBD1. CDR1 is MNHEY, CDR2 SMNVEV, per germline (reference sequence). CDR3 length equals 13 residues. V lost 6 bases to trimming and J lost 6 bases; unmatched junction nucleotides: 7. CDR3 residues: CASSPDRGGEQYF. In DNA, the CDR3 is TGTGCCAGCAGCCCAGACAGGGGTGGCGAGCAGTACTTC.

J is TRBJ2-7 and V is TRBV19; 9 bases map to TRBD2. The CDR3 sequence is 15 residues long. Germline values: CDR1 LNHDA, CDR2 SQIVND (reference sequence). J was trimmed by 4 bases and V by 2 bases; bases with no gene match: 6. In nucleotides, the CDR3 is TGTGCCAGTAGTATAACAGGAGCGGGAGGATACGAGCAGTACTTC. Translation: CASSITGAGGYEQYF.

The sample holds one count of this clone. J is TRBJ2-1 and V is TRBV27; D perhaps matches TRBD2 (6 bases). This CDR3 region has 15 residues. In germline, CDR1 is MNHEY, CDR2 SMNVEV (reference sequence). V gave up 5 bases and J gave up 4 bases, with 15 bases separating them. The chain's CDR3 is CASSLGTVSYNEQFF. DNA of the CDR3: TGTGCCAGCAGTCTCGGGACTGTCTCTTACAATGAGCAGTTCTTC.

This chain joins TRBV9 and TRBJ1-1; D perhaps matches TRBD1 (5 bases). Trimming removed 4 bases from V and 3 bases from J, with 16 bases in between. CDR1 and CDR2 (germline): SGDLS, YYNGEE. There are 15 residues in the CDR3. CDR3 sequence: CASSYRGRGDTEAFF. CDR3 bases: TGTGCCAGCAGCTATAGGGGACGGGGGGACACTGAAGCTTTCTTT.

The CDR3 sequence is CASSPRQGMGYYEQYV. The CDR3 DNA sequence: TGTGCCAGCAGTCCTCGACAGGGTATGGGCTATTACGAGCAGTACGTC. The rearrangement links TRBV27 to TRBJ2-7; 7 nucleotides match TRBD1. The CDR3 runs to 16 residues. Germline values: CDR1 MNHEY, CDR2 SMNVEV (reference sequence). V lost 5 bases and J lost 4; bases outside the gene matches: 14.

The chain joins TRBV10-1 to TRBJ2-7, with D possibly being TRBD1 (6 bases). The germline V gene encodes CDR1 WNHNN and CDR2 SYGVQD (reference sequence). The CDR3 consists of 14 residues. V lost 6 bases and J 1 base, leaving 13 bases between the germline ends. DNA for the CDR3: TGCGCCAGCAGCCCGGGACAACCATCCTACGAGCAGTACTTC. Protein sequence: CASSPGQPSYEQYF.

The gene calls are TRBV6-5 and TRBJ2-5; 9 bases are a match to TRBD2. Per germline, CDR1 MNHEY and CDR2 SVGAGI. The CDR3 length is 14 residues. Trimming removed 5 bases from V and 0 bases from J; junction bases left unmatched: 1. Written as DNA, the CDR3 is TGTGCCAGCAGTACTAGCGGGCACCAAGAGACCCAGTACTTC. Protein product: CASSTSGHQETQYF.

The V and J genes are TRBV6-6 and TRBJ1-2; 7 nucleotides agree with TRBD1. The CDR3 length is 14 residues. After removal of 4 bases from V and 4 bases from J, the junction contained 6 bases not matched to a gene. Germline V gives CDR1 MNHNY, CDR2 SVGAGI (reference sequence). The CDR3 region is CASSSGQEPYGYTF. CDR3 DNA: TGTGCCAGCAGTTCCGGACAGGAGCCCTATGGCTACACCTTC.

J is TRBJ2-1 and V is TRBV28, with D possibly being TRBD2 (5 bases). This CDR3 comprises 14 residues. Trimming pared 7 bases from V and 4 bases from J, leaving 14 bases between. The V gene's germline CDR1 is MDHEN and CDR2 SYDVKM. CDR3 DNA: TGTGCCAGCACCCTGTCTGAGGGTTACAATGAGCAGTTCTTC. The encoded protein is CASTLSEGYNEQFF.

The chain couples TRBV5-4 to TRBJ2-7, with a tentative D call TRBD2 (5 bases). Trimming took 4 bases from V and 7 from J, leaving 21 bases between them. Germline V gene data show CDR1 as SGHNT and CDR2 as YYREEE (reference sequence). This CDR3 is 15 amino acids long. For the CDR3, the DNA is TGTGCCAGCAGCCTCTCCCGGGCCCCCGGAGGAGAGCAGTACTTC. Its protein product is CASSLSRAPGGEQYF.

The chain's CDR3 is CASSDRPLAGEHEQYF. CDR3 nucleotide sequence: TGCGCCAGCAGTGACCGGCCACTAGCGGGAGAGCACGAGCAGTACTTC. The chain combines TRBV10-2 with TRBJ2-7, with 11 bases matching TRBD2. Germline V gene lookup returns CDR1 WSHSY and CDR2 SAAADI. After removal of 3 bases from V and 5 bases from J, the junction contained 9 bases not matched to a gene. This CDR3 comprises 16 residues.

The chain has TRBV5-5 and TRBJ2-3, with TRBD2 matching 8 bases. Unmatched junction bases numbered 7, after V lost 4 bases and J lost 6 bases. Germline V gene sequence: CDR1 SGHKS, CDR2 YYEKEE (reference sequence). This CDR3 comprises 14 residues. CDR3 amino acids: CASSPRTSRDTQYF. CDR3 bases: TGTGCCAGCAGCCCGAGGACTAGCCGGGATACGCAGTATTTT.

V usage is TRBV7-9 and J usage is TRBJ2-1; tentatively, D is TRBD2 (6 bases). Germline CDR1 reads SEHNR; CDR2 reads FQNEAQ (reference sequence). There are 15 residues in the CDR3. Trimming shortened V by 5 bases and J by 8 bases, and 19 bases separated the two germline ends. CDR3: CASSPREAGFDEQFF. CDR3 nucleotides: TGTGCCAGCAGCCCCAGAGAGGCGGGATTCGATGAGCAGTTCTTC.

CDR3 DNA: TGTGCCAGCAGCTTCGCAGGGAACTACGAGCAGTACTTC. Translation: CASSFAGNYEQYF. This sequence joins TRBV11-2 and TRBJ2-7; possible D gene TRBD1, 5 bases. This CDR3 comprises 13 residues. Germline V CDR1 and CDR2: SGHAT, FQNNGV. V dropped 3 bases and J dropped 3 bases, with 9 bases sitting between them.